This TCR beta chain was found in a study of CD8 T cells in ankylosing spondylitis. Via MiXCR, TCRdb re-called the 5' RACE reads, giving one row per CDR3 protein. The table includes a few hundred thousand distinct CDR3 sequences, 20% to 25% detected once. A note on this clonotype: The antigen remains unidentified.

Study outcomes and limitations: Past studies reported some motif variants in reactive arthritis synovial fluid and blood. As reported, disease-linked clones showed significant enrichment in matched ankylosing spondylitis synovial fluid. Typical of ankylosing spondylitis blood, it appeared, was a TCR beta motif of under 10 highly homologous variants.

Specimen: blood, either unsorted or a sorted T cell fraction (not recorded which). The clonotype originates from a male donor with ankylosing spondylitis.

The CDR3 reads CASSPDPSTDTQYF. For the CDR3, the DNA is TGTGCCAGCAGTCCAGACCCTAGCACAGATACGCAGTATTTT. The chain carries TRBV5-4 and TRBJ2-3, with no clear D. The CDR3 totals 14 residues. V was shortened by 5 bases and J by 0 bases, with 10 bases between the two germline ends. From germline, CDR1 is SGHNT and CDR2 YYREEE (reference sequence). The full variable domain, its missing parts supplied by reference TRBV5-4 and TRBJ2-3, is ETGVTQSPTHLIKTRGQQVTLRCSSQSGHNTVSWYQQALGQGPQFIFQYYREEENGRGNFPPRFSGLQFPNYSSELNVNALELDDSALYLCASSPDPSTDTQYFGPGTRLTVL.